This TCR beta chain was recorded in a study of T cell repertoires in cytomegalovirus infection. Whole-study context: Matching HLA type, along with CMV infection, was indicated by public TCR beta signatures.

This clonotype appeared many times. The target antigen is unknown. A single base separates this from a much larger clone, so it may be a read error. TCRdb re-derived calls from the reads in MiXCR, one entry per CDR3 protein. There are about 200,000 distinct CDR3 sequences in the sample; approximately 9.7% occur only once, and approximately 4.2% lies in the top ten. Whole-study findings and limits: Summed frequency of shared TCR beta families picked out CMV carriers who also had the relevant HLA. CMV-specific TCR beta clonotypes restricted by HLA-C were the ones dominating the ex vivo response.

The TCR was taken from a human donor in good health (CMV status not recorded). Some clones in this sample may be carry-over from other donors' samples. The specimen sequenced was PBMCs.

In nucleotides, the CDR3 is TGTGCCAGCAGTTTTGCCCGGAACACTGAAGCTTTCTTT. Translation: CASSFARNTEAFF. The rearrangement uses TRBV12-3 or TRBV12-4 and TRBJ1-1; D not certain. The CDR3 covers 13 residues. Deletions cut 3 bases from V and 1 base from J, with 6 bases between.